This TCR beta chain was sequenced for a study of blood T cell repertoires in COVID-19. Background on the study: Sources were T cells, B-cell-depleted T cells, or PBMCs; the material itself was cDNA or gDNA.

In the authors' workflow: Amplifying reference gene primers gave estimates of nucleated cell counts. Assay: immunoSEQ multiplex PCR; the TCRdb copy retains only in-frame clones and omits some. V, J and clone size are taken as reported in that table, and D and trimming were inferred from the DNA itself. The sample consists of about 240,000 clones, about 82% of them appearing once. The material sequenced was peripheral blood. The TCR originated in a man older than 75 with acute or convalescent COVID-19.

The CDR3 here is CSVFLGGFGEQFF. The CDR3 region has the DNA TGCAGCGTTTTTCTTGGCGGATTCGGTGAGCAGTTCTTC. The chain recombines TRBV29-1 with TRBJ2-1, with D uncertain. V was pared by 5 bases and J by 9 bases, with 17 bases between. CDR1 is SQVTM, CDR2 ANQGSEA, per germline. This CDR3 spans 13 amino acids.